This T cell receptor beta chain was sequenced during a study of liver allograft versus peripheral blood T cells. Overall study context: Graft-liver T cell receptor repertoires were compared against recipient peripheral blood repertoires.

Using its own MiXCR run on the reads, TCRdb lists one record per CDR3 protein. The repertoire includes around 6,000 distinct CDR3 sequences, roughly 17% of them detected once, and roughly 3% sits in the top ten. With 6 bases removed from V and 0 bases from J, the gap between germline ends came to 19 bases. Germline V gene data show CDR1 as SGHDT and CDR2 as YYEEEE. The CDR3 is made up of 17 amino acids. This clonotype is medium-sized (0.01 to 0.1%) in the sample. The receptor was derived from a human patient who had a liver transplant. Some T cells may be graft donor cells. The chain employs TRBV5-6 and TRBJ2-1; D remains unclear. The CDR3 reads CASNARSGVSSYNEQFF. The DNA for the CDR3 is TGTGCCAGCAATGCTCGGAGTGGGGTTAGCTCCTACAATGAGCAGTTCTTC. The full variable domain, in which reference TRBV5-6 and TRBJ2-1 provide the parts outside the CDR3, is DAGVTQSPTHLIKTRGQQVTLRCSPKSGHDTVSWYQQALGQGPQFIFQYYEEEERQRGNFPDRFSGHQFPNYSSELNVNALLLGDSALYLCASNARSGVSSYNEQFFGPGTRLTVL.